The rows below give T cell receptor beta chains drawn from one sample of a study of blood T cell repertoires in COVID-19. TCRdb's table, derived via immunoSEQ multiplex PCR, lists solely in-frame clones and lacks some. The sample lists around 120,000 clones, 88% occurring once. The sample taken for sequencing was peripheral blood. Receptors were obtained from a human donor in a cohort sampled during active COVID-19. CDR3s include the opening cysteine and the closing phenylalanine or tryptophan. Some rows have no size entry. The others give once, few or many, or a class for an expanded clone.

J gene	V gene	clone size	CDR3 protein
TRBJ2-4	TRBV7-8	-	CASSRNRALAKNIQYF
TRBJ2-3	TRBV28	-	CASSSRLRTDTQYF
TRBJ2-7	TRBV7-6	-	CASSFHRDSQYEQYF
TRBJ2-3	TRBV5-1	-	CASSLELAGVGTDTQYF
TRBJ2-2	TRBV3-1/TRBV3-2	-	CASRLTGTGKAGELFF
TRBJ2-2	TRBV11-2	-	CASSSGTSAFANTGELFF
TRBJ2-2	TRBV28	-	CASRPQQGQHTGELFF
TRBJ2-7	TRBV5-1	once	CASSLSQGYEQYF
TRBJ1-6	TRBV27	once	CASKTGGGSPLHF
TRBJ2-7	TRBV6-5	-	CAGGNGYEQYF
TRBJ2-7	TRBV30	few	CAWSWISEREEVYEQYF
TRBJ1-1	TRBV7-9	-	CASSLEWRHTEAFF
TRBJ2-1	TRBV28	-	CATALAGGEKFF
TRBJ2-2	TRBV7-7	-	CASSPSGLLNTGELFF
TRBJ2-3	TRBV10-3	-	CATNTGGFFDTQYF
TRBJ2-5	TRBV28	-	CASSLGGGEETQYF
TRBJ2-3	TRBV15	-	CATSRISGSGTDTQYF
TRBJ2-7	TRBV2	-	CASSAAALGQSYEQYF
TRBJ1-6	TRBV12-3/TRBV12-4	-	CASSLTGDSPLHF
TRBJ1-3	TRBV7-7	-	CASSFAGVPGNTIYF
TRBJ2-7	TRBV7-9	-	CASSLDLSASEQYF
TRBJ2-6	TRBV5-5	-	CASNKDRGSGANVLTF
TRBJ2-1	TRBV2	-	CASSVGLAGDRGPFF
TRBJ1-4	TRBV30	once	CAWSPDRVGEKLFF
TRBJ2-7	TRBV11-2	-	CASSKGGGFYEQYF
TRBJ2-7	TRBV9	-	CASSPRASGTYEQYF
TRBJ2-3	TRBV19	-	CASSIGTGTNTDTQYF
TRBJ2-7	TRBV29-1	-	CSVVTQGDEQYF
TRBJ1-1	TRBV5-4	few	CASSPLDREGTEAFF
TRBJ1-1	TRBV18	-	CASSSELNTEAFF
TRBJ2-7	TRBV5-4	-	CASSLGSSYEQYF
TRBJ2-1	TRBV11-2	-	CASSFRAGLDNEQFF
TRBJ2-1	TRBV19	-	CASSINIAAYNEQFF